The sequence of this T cell receptor beta chain was determined in a study of vaccination effects on CD4 cells after COVID-19. As for the study in general: Sampling occurred a median 72 days post second dose, range 14 to 241.

ViraFEST assay sequencing came after antigen-specific CD4+ T cells were expanded with viral peptide pools. Isolating CD4+ T cells followed less than 11 days of culture. Two-dose BNT162b2 or mRNA-1273 vaccination was given to participants. On day 3 and again on day 7, half the medium was replaced with IL-2 medium. Notes on the study in general: Relatively few convalescent patients took part in the study, which had no early post-infection timepoints.

Details on this clone: What it recognizes is unknown.

Repertoires were generated with immunoSEQ multiplex PCR, while TCRdb's copy carries only in-frame clones and drops some. The sample yields approximately 25,000 clones, 83% seen once. This clonotype was sampled from a human donor who received a COVID-19 vaccine. Some clones in this sample may be carry-over from other donors' samples. The starting material was CD4+ T cells from PBMCs cultured with HCoV-NL63 spike peptides, obtained after COVID-19 vaccination.

The CDR3 loop reads CASSTTGAGTQYF. The CDR3 DNA sequence: TGTGCCAGCAGTACCACAGGAGCGGGGACCCAGTACTTC. This sequence joins TRBV28 and TRBJ2-5; perhaps TRBD2 as D (6 bases). V lost 5 bases, J lost 7 bases, and 14 bases lay in between. Germline CDR1 MDHEN, CDR2 SYDVKM. The CDR3 spans 13 residues. Combining the CDR3 with reference TRBV28 and TRBJ2-5 gives the whole variable domain DVKVTQSSRYLVKRTGEKVFLECVQDMDHENMFWYRQDPGLGLRLIYFSYDVKMKEKGDIPEGYSVSREKKERFSLILESASTNQTSMYLCASSTTGAGTQYFGPGTRLLVL.